This TCR beta chain comes out of a study of cytomegalovirus exposure and HLA in healthy donors listed by TCRdb under 2017. Context from the whole study: An earlier analysis of 587 of the donors reported approximately 280 Gb of sequence data and 117 million unique TCR beta sequences obtained from about 179 million T cells. An early release covering more than 500 HLA-typed donors comprised 250 to 350 gigabases of sequencing data and roughly 85 million unique TCR sequences. Among the roughly 400 genotyped donors, approximately 82% belonged to the genetic ancestry cluster associated with self-reported Caucasian donors. The study aimed to test whether signatures of past pathogen exposure could be identified by cataloging public T cell receptors. Using immunosequencing, the study profiled T cell repertoires from around 670 subjects and related those repertoires to cytomegalovirus serostatus. A separate validation cohort of over 95 different subjects was used in addition to the approximately 670-subject first cohort. To predict cytomegalovirus infection status, the study combined high-throughput TCR immunosequencing, statistical association of individual TCRs with disease status, and machine learning. A later analysis re-examined previously published TCR beta repertoires from roughly 720 donors and added high-resolution HLA genotyping to investigate patterns of TCR occurrence. The later analysis used no new phenotypic data to find candidate immune exposures, relying instead on TCR beta sequences and their occurrence across donors. An earlier analysis of approximately 640 of the donors applied high-throughput TCR beta sequencing to assess whether each TCR beta V gene segment acted as functional or pseudogenic. Donor age, sex, ethnicity and CMV serostatus were collected together with the repertoire data. In a later genetic analysis, genome-wide SNP genotypes for about three fifths of the roughly 670 donors were used, and that subset was treated as a discovery cohort. All discovery cohort repertoires had been generated using a single sequencing platform. Class I and class II HLA loci were covered by the typing at four-digit resolution. The number of donors typed differed by locus, with roughly 620-630 for A, B, C, DRB1 and DQB1, around 500 for DQA1, 600 to 610 for DPA1, and about 450 for DPB1. Roughly 5 DR-DQ haplotypes were handled as single units for association and clustering because linkage in the cohort was strong. On average, roughly 250,000 unique TCR beta nucleotide sequences were sequenced per donor among roughly 430 genotyped donors of the cohort, with around 19% of those sequences being non-productive. The investigation overall reported the following: A later analysis found that TCR association rates varied across HLA loci, with DRB1 alleles showing the most associated TCRs and HLA-C alleles the fewest. A few of the identified cytomegalovirus-associated TCR beta chains were confirmed in vitro to be specific for cytomegalovirus antigens. The authors suggested that the approach could potentially be generalized to other disease states and immunological phenotypes. A total of fewer than 200 TCR beta chains were listed by the study as associated with cytomegalovirus. The only immune exposure information available for the cohort was CMV serostatus. Cytomegalovirus status was reported to be diagnosed by the classifier with high specificity and sensitivity in both the original and validation cohorts. When HLA alleles, especially DR and DQ, strongly co-occurred, TCR associations were difficult to assign to individual alleles. This cohort had only TCR beta chains sequenced, and the lack of alpha or paired-chain data limited which features could be detected. A later analysis associated around 16,000 TCR beta sequences with specific HLA alleles at a false discovery rate of 0.05. The sequencing pipeline was judged likely to have produced a cluster of highly shared sequence variants as a technical artifact. The earlier analysis of approximately 540 of the donors excluded seventeen rarely observed V segments, including chromosome 9 orphons, because counts were too low. Compared with the approximately 700-donor mean, donors in an Asian-associated ancestry cluster had fewer N-insertions in productive TCRs, according to a later genetic analysis. Most CMV-associated TCR beta chains appeared to be HLA-restricted in a later analysis, and the HLA associations seemed to be driven largely by CMV exposure. Because the 87-base-pair reads could not distinguish some IMGT-functional V segments, including TRBV6-2 and TRBV6-3, those segments were excluded. Roughly uniform sequencing depth across donors was assumed in presence/absence analyses, although this assumption may not hold. Because HLA typing was unavailable for some donors at each locus, only the typed subset was used in association tests. In an earlier analysis of roughly 500 of the donors, most TCR beta V segments appeared in productive rearrangements about 90% or about 30% of the time, broadly matching IMGT annotations. Several of the top co-occurrence clusters appeared to be linked to parvovirus B19, influenza, CMV and Epstein-Barr virus, according to a later analysis. A further reported finding was that TCR beta sequences accurately predicted the HLA-A and HLA-B alleles for most subjects in the first cohort. Linkage disequilibrium might explain the correlated functional status among segregating V segments, but an unknown experimental factor could not be excluded. In a later genetic analysis, a missense DCLRE1C variant was associated with V-gene and J-gene trimming of TCR beta chains, and the association was replicated in an independent cohort. In a later analysis, HLA-associated TCR beta chains showed more clonal expansion and lower generation probabilities than non-associated chains that were equally common. Most TCR sequences were observed very rarely across donors, whereas some public TCRs were present in many individuals.

A remark on this clone: Its antigen is currently not known. Per-base quality was not reported, and no clone a single base away is much larger than it.

Library preparation was by the immunoSEQ multiplex PCR assay. For the multiplex PCR, a mixture combining 60 forward primers for TCR Vbeta segments and 13 reverse primers for TCR Jbeta segments was used. Amplification of the CDR3 region of rearranged TCR beta genes was performed with a multiplex PCR assay on genomic DNA. On the Illumina HiSeq System, the amplified TCR beta libraries were sequenced as 87-base-pair reads. The original pipeline was this. A later analysis tallied tens of millions of unique TCR beta chains across the 666 repertoires, and approximately 12 million of those chains were shared by two or more donors. Raw reads were error-corrected and collapsed into unique sequences by a nearest-neighbor algorithm in which closely related sequences were merged to remove PCR and sequencing errors. V, D and J gene segments were assigned by aligning CDR3 sequences to IMGT reference sequences. Each retained sequence needed at least a six-nucleotide match to both a V gene segment and a J gene segment. Rearrangements were called productive when the CDR3 lacked stop codons and stayed in frame with V and J; all others were non-productive. Following IMGT convention, CDR3 was defined as the stretch from the second conserved V-encoded cysteine up to the conserved J-encoded phenylalanine. The earlier analysis of some 540 of the donors excluded any sequence lacking an unambiguous match to a single V gene segment. In an earlier analysis of approximately 590 of the donors, V segments were called functional above 56.7% productive rearrangements and were called segregating when the between-donor standard deviation exceeded 5%. To diagnose cytomegalovirus status from the catalog of TCR beta chain sequences, a statistical classification framework was built. A later analysis assigned V and J genes by comparing TCR nucleotide sequences with IMGT/GENE-DB human TR gene sequences. In a later analysis, CDR3 sequences and most-parsimonious VDJ recombination scenarios were assigned using the TCRdist pipeline. A later analysis defined each TCR beta chain by its CDR3 amino acid sequence plus V-gene family, and excluded reads lacking a unique V-gene family. To address suspected cross-contamination and a sequencing artifact, a later analysis removed over 500 highly shared, low-generation-probability nucleotide sequences. In a later analysis, a clonal expansion index was calculated for each public chain from normalized within-repertoire ranks of inferred template counts. A later analysis computed generation probabilities with a VDJ recombination model fitted to out-of-frame rearrangements, and checked the results against IGoR. In a later analysis, TCR-TCR, TCR-HLA and TCR-CMV co-occurrence was scored with hypergeometric tests, and a repertoire-size bias correction was applied to TCR pairs. False discovery rates were estimated in a later analysis by permuting HLA or CMV assignments 20 times. In a later analysis, co-occurring TCRs were grouped using DBSCAN, with TCRdist sequence similarity added in when clustering inside HLA-allele-positive subsets. Repertoires with fewer than 30,000 or more than 120,000 public chains, plus five repertoires with anomalous nucleotide sharing, were excluded from co-occurrence clustering. The clones in this table, taken by TCRdb from immuneACCESS, are in-frame only. Not every clone is retained; where verified, under half of the shortfall comes from an unresolved V gene, and the cause of the rest is unknown. D and trimming were read from the DNA, whereas the V and J calls and clone size are those reported in that table. The table for this sample lists about 180,000 clones; roughly four fifths of them were counted only once. The ten top clones hold about 1.5% of the sample.

Reading from cysteine to phenylalanine, the CDR3 counts 14 amino acids. The sequence is cut down to CDR3 DNA, 42 bases in frame from base 1. Sequences SGDLS (CDR1) and YYNGEE (CDR2) are obtained from the germline V gene. V and J are trimmed by 4 bases and 7 bases, and the gene matches miss 5 bases of the junction. The cohort was made up of roughly 670 healthy bone marrow donors. Cohort members were all nominally healthy when sampled, although unrecorded immune exposures were likely present. The donor tested CMV seronegative and was one of the 352 seronegative cohort members. A peripheral blood sample was provided by each donor, and peripheral blood mononuclear cells were used for TCR beta sequencing. Genomic DNA extraction from the blood cell samples was performed with the Qiagen DNeasy Blood Extraction Kit.

The sequenced material came from PBMCs. The chain links TRBV9 with TRBJ2-2; TRBD1 aligns with 9 central bases. The receptor comes from a man younger than 35 in good health and CMV-seronegative. This receptor carries the CDR3 CASSSTGGGGELFF. The base sequence is TGTGCCAGCAGCTCAACAGGGGGCGGCGGGGAGCTGTTTTTT. Here the CDR3 is joined to the reference TRBV9 and TRBJ2-2 genes, and the full variable domain is: DSGVTQTPKHLITATGQRVTLRCSPRSGDLSVYWYQQSLDQGLQFLIQYYNGEERAKGNILERFSAQQFPDLHSELNLSSLELGDSALYFCASSSTGGGGELFFGEGSRLTVL.